This T cell receptor beta chain was documented in a study of cytomegalovirus exposure and HLA in healthy donors. Germline CDR1 is SQVTM and CDR2 is ANQGSEA. Trimming at V came to 6 bases and at J to 5 bases, leaving 5 bases not matched to a gene. The CDR3 is 12 amino acids. Data came from immunoSEQ multiplex PCR; TCRdb stores just in-frame clones and leaves some out. The sample has 65,000 to 80,000 clones; approximately 93% are singletons. The source material was PBMCs. The receptor was isolated from a woman aged 18-29 years in good health and CMV-seropositive. The rearrangement links TRBV29-1 to TRBJ1-1, with TRBD1 matching 8 bases. The CDR3 here is CSVGTGETEAFF. The CDR3 DNA sequence: TGCAGCGTGGGGACAGGCGAGACTGAAGCTTTCTTT.